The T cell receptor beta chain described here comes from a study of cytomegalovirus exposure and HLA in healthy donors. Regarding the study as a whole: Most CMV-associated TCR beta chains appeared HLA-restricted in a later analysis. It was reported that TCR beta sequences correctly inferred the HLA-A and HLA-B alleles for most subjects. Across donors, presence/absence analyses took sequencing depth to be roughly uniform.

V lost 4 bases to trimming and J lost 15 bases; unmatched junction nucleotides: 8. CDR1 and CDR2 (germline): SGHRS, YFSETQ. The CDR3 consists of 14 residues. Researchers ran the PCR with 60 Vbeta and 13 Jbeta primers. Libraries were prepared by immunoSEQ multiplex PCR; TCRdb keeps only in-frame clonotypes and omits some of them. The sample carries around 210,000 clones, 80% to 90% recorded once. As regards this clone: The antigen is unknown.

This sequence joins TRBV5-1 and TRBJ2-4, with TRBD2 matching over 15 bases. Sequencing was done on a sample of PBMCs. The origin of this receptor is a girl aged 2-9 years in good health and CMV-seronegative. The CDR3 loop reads CASSAGLAGGPWYF. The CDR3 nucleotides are TGCGCCAGCAGCGCCGGACTAGCGGGGGGGCCATGGTACTTC.